This T cell receptor (beta chain) was sequenced in a study of blood T cell repertoires in COVID-19. The wider study: Researchers got acute and convalescent COVID-19 samples from the United States, Italy and Spain. Sources were T cells, B-cell-depleted T cells, or PBMCs; the material itself was cDNA or gDNA.

This clone was seen a few times. Authors' processing steps: Reference gene primer amplification in the assay estimated nucleated cell counts. Produced via immunoSEQ multiplex PCR; TCRdb's table is partial and in-frame only. That table supplies the V and J calls and clone size; D and trimming were determined from the DNA. The sample lists 35,000 to 40,000 clones, 85% seen once, with approximately 13% in the top ten. Material: peripheral blood. This receptor was identified in a human donor in a cohort sampled during active COVID-19.

CDR3: CASSQGPYGYTF. DNA of the CDR3: TGTGCCAGCAGCCAGGGCCCCTATGGCTACACCTTC. The rearrangement links TRBV27 to TRBJ1-2; D possibly corresponds to TRBD1 (5 bases). The CDR3 sequence is 12 residues long. Germline V gene lookup returns CDR1 MNHEY and CDR2 SMNVEV (reference sequence). Between the trimmed V and J ends, which lost 6 bases and 4 bases, there was a span of 9 bases.